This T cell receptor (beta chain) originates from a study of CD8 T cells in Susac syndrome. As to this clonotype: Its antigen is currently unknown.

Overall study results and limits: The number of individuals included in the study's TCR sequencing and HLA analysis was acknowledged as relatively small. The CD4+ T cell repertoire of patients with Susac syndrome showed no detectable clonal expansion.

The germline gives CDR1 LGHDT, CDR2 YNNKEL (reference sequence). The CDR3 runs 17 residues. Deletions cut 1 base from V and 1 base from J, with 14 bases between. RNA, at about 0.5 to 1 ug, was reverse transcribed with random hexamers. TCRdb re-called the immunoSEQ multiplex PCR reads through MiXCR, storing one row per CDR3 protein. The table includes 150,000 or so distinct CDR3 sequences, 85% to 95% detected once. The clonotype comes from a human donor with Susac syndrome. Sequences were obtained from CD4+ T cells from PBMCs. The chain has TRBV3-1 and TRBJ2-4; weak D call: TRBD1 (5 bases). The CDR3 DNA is TGTGCCAGCAGCCAAGCTTTTGCGAAGGGGGCCAAAAACATTCAGTACTTC. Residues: CASSQAFAKGAKNIQYF.